The rows below give T cell receptor beta chains drawn from one sample of a study of CD8 T cells in Susac syndrome. TCRdb re-called the immunoSEQ multiplex PCR reads with MiXCR, one entry per CDR3 protein. The sample has over 120,000 distinct CDR3 sequences; roughly 94% are singletons. The specimen sequenced was CD4+ T cells from PBMCs. Source of these receptors: a human donor in good health. Each CDR3 is given with its conserved first and last residue.

J gene: TRBJ1-1
V gene: TRBV15
CDR3 protein: CATSTMALTEAFF

J gene: TRBJ2-4
V gene: TRBV4-1
CDR3 protein: CASSQEGNKNIQYF

J gene: TRBJ2-1
V gene: TRBV2
CDR3 protein: CASSEVRANEQFF

J gene: TRBJ1-2
V gene: TRBV5-6
CDR3 protein: CASRLGGGSYGYTF

J gene: TRBJ2-5
V gene: TRBV7-3
CDR3 protein: CASSPGTGLETQYF

J gene: TRBJ1-1
V gene: TRBV5-1
CDR3 protein: CASSLAGRVNTEAFF

J gene: TRBJ1-5
V gene: TRBV6-5
CDR3 protein: CASRQGGQPQHF

J gene: TRBJ1-1
V gene: TRBV25-1
CDR3 protein: CASTEGAKNEAFF

J gene: TRBJ1-1
V gene: TRBV12-3/TRBV12-4
CDR3 protein: CASSLRRRNTEAFF

J gene: TRBJ1-5
V gene: TRBV2
CDR3 protein: CASSWDRGSNQPQHF

J gene: TRBJ1-1
V gene: TRBV21-1
CDR3 protein: CASSKGAGRLVTEAFF

J gene: TRBJ2-7
V gene: TRBV5-4
CDR3 protein: CASSLLGLVPYEQYF

J gene: TRBJ2-3
V gene: TRBV28
CDR3 protein: CASRPGGSTDTQYF

J gene: TRBJ2-7
V gene: TRBV3-1
CDR3 protein: CASSRTGDEQYF

J gene: TRBJ2-1
V gene: TRBV3-1
CDR3 protein: CASSQVPGGTYNEQFF

J gene: TRBJ1-1
V gene: TRBV19
CDR3 protein: CASRIGEMNTEAFF

J gene: TRBJ1-2
V gene: TRBV14
CDR3 protein: CASSQDLAPGGYTF

J gene: TRBJ1-1
V gene: TRBV14
CDR3 protein: CASSLIAGTGVHTEAFF

J gene: TRBJ1-1
V gene: TRBV6-5
CDR3 protein: CASSNRGGGESREAFF

J gene: TRBJ2-2
V gene: TRBV28
CDR3 protein: CASSGAANTGELFF

J gene: TRBJ2-3
V gene: TRBV5-1
CDR3 protein: CASRRGGSSTDTQYF

J gene: TRBJ1-5
V gene: TRBV19
CDR3 protein: CASNPQGRRPQHF

J gene: TRBJ2-5
V gene: TRBV5-1
CDR3 protein: CASRIQGTGVQETQYF

J gene: TRBJ1-1
V gene: TRBV7-8
CDR3 protein: CASSLVLNTEASF

J gene: TRBJ2-4
V gene: TRBV18
CDR3 protein: CASAYRDTEKNIQYF

J gene: TRBJ1-1
V gene: TRBV2
CDR3 protein: CASNEFQGNTEAFF

J gene: TRBJ2-2
V gene: TRBV10-3
CDR3 protein: CAISGGLAGFTGELFF

J gene: TRBJ2-7
V gene: TRBV20-1
CDR3 protein: CSARRGGLYEQYF

J gene: TRBJ2-3
V gene: TRBV29-1
CDR3 protein: CSPLTGDTQYF

J gene: TRBJ2-7
V gene: TRBV20-1
CDR3 protein: CSAMGQGNYEQYF

J gene: TRBJ1-5
V gene: TRBV30
CDR3 protein: CAWSRGQGPQHF

J gene: TRBJ2-6
V gene: TRBV11-1
CDR3 protein: CASSSPHPGQGITGANVLTF

J gene: TRBJ2-1
V gene: TRBV6-2/TRBV6-3
CDR3 protein: CASSLSHRGVNEQFF

J gene: TRBJ1-2
V gene: TRBV5-1
CDR3 protein: CASSLDGRGIYGYTF

J gene: TRBJ1-1
V gene: TRBV25-1
CDR3 protein: CASSDWGRPEAFF

J gene: TRBJ2-1
V gene: TRBV7-3
CDR3 protein: CASSLIPDAGLEQFF

J gene: TRBJ1-2
V gene: TRBV5-1
CDR3 protein: CASSSLPGTYGYTF

J gene: TRBJ2-1
V gene: TRBV11-2
CDR3 protein: CASSLGDRAGEQFF

J gene: TRBJ2-2
V gene: TRBV7-2
CDR3 protein: CASSPGGGNTGELFF

J gene: TRBJ2-7
V gene: TRBV10-3
CDR3 protein: CAISDRLAGGPYEQYF

J gene: TRBJ2-7
V gene: TRBV5-1
CDR3 protein: CASSPGLAGPYEQYF

J gene: TRBJ1-1
V gene: TRBV5-6
CDR3 protein: CASSFRAWWVAEAFF

J gene: TRBJ1-1
V gene: TRBV18
CDR3 protein: CASSLQENTEAFF